These T cell receptor beta chains were read from a single sample in a study of technical replicates of blood from a few donors. Sequenced by immunoSEQ multiplex PCR; TCRdb stores in-frame clones only, minus some. The sample consists of 65,000 to 85,000 clones, over 80% of them appearing once. The source material was T cells isolated from PBMCs. The receptor source for this set is a human donor in good health. CDR3s leave out the opening cysteine and the closing phenylalanine or tryptophan. A D gene is named only where the DNA matches it firmly.

TRBV6-6	NA	ASRPGQPRGTEAF
TRBV12-5	TRBD2	ASGLRLWGERGSNNEQF
TRBV27	NA	ASSLIRGAETQY
TRBV6-5	NA	ASSYRGSTFKNIQY
TRBV5-6	NA	ASSQNYGYT
TRBV7-9	NA	ASSSTLGAEVYEQY
TRBV27	NA	ASSPSGGEQY
TRBV19	NA	ASSKKLGTASNQPQH
TRBV7-8	NA	AIQDGSGGYGYT
TRBV7-9	TRBD1	ASSGQGAYSGANVLT
TRBV18	NA	ASSPPRGSLSYEQY
TRBV4-2	NA	ASSQGQGPNTEAF
TRBV5-1	NA	ASSPTDSGANVLT
TRBV4-1	TRBD1	ASSPRTGPYEQY
TRBV7-8	NA	ASSFHRGYEQY
TRBV29-1	NA	SVERRGGSETQY
TRBV7-9	TRBD1	ASSSRDRGLSGANVLT
TRBV13	NA	ASRRGGSGDTQY
TRBV7-8	TRBD1	ASSYRGNTEAF
TRBV6-5	TRBD2	ASSPAGGPGEQY
TRBV4-1	NA	ASTLTGSGEQY
TRBV30	NA	AWSTGSGANVLT
TRBV28	NA	ASSLLAHAAF
TRBV10-3	TRBD2	AISEHGGRVRNEQF
TRBV7-9	NA	ASSLYVGQNTGELF
TRBV2	NA	ASSEGLTHTDTQY
TRBV4-1	NA	ASSPTRVETQY
TRBV6-5	TRBD2	ASSYLGLDEQY
TRBV6-6	TRBD1	ASSYTDRAGYEQY
TRBV11-1	TRBD2	ASSSRGSNTGELF
TRBV19	TRBD2	ASSIAGTSAYEQY
TRBV19	NA	ASNIGQLNQPQH
TRBV14	TRBD1	ASSQEGGGSEAF
TRBV7-9	TRBD1	ASTGQGINYGYT
TRBV6-5	NA	ASKSGGEKLF
TRBV28	TRBD2	ASDAPTSGDYEQY
TRBV5-4	TRBD1	ASSLDGTANTEAF
TRBV18	TRBD2	ASSSVLTSEQF
TRBV19	TRBD2	ASSIPRSISGRGTDTQY
TRBV6-5	NA	ASSYFWTAEAF
TRBV30	NA	AWRSATYEQY
TRBV5-6	NA	ASSSVSTDTQY
TRBV27	TRBD1	ASSLQGVGYGYT
TRBV19	TRBD1	ASRTGDNQPQH
TRBV4-1	NA	ASSQDRRARSTEAF
TRBV10-1	NA	ASSEREWSTDTQY
TRBV7-9	NA	ASSLEVAAATDTQY
TRBV11-2	NA	ASSLDRGGSNQPQH
TRBV11-2	NA	ASSLTQEYLYGYT
TRBV5-4	TRBD1	ASSLVGTGSEEQY
TRBV28	TRBD2	ASSLMRGGPYEQY
TRBV5-1	NA	ASSLAALGNTEAF
TRBV4-1	TRBD1	ASSPGTDASTDTQY
TRBV28	TRBD1	ASISTTRGHEQY
TRBV28	NA	ASRAQSYEQY